The rows below give T cell receptor beta chains drawn from one sample of a study of blood T cell repertoires in COVID-19. Profiling relied on immunoSEQ multiplex PCR, and the TCRdb table lists in-frame clones only, not all of them. The data contain roughly 8,300 clones, about nine tenths of them seen just once; the ten biggest clones take up almost 9.5%. Specimen: peripheral blood. These receptors were obtained from a man aged 60-69 years with acute or convalescent COVID-19. The CDR3 runs from the conserved cysteine through the conserved F or W.

length	V	J	CDR3
19	TRBV23-1	TRBJ1-2	CASSPPPTGDQPDDYGYTF
12	TRBV12-5	TRBJ1-1	CASGDSYTEAFF
15	TRBV5-5	TRBJ2-7	CASSLTRAGSYEQYF
14	TRBV11-1	TRBJ1-1	CASSSPRRGTEAFF
11	TRBV19	TRBJ2-2	CASVDTGELFF
13	TRBV5-8	TRBJ1-2	CASSSRVLYGYTF
14	TRBV2	TRBJ1-2	CASSEDRVRYGYTF
13	TRBV10-3	TRBJ1-2	CAINTGGAYGYTF
14	TRBV7-2	TRBJ1-1	CASSRVGMNTEAFF
16	TRBV19	TRBJ1-1	CASSIAPAGGLTEAFF
15	TRBV14	TRBJ1-1	CASSHPVSMNTEAFF
15	TRBV6-1	TRBJ2-7	CASSEVQRAQWEQYF
19	TRBV3-1/TRBV3-2	TRBJ1-3	CASSLLPGTGLGSGNTIYF
16	TRBV3-1/TRBV3-2	TRBJ2-7	CASSRDSGMGSYEQYF
15	TRBV5-1	TRBJ1-6	CASSAEMGRNSPLHF
16	TRBV9	TRBJ1-2	CASSRIGTGSDYGYTF
15	TRBV18	TRBJ2-3	CASSNAGATTDTQYF
12	TRBV6-5	TRBJ2-1	CASSPSYNEQFF
15	TRBV3-1/TRBV3-2	TRBJ1-3	CASSQVRTAVDTIYF
13	TRBV5-1	TRBJ1-4	CASSFQGSEKLFF
13	TRBV12-3/TRBV12-4	TRBJ1-1	CASSLPGNTEAFF
14	TRBV6-5	TRBJ2-1	CASSYGGRVNEQFF
14	TRBV29-1	TRBJ2-1	CSVRGYPGANEQFF
15	TRBV5-1	TRBJ2-4	CASSLQSIRGNIQYF
16	TRBV6-5	TRBJ2-2	CASSYLTGGSGGELFF